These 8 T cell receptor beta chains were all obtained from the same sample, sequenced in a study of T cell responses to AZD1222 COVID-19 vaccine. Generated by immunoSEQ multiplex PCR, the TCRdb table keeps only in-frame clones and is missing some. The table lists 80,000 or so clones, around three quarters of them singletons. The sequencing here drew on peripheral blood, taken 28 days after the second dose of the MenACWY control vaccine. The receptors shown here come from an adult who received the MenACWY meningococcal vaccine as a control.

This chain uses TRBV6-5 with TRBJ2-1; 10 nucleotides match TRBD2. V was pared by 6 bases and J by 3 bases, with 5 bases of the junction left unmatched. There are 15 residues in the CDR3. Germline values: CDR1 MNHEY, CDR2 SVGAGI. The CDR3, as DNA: TGTGCCAGCAGCCGACGACTAGCGGGCTACAATGAGCAGTTCTTC. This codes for CASSRRLAGYNEQFF.

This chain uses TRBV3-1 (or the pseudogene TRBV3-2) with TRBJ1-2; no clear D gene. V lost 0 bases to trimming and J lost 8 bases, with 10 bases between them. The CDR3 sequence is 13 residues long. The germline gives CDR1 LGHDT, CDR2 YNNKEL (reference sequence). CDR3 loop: CASSQDLRSGYTF. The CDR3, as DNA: TGTGCCAGCAGCCAAGATCTTCGCTCGGGCTACACCTTC.

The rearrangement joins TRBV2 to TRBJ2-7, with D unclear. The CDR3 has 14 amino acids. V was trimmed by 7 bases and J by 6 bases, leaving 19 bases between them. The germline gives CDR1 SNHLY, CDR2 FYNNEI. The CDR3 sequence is CASKKNPEFTEQYF. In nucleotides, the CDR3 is TGTGCCAGCAAGAAAAATCCGGAATTCACCGAGCAGTACTTC.

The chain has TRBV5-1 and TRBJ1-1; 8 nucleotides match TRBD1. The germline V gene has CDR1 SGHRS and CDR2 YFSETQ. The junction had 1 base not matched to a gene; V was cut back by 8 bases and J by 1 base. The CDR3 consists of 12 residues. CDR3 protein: CASGTGNTEAFF. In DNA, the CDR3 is TGCGCCAGTGGGACAGGGAACACTGAAGCTTTCTTT.

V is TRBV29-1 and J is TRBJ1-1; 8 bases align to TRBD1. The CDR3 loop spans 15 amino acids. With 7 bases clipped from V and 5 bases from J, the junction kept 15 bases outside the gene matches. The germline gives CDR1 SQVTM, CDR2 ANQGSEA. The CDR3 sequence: CSAVGQGKEGTEAFF. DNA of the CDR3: TGCAGCGCCGTTGGACAGGGAAAAGAAGGGACTGAAGCTTTCTTT.

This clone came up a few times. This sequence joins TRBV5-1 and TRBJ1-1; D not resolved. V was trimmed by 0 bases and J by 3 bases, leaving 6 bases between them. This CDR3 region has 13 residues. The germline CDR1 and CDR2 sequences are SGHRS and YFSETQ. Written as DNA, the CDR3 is TGCGCCAGCAGCTTGGAGCGGCACACTGAAGCTTTCTTT. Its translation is CASSLERHTEAFF. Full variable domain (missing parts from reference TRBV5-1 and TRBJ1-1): KAGVTQTPRYLIKTRGQQVTLSCSPISGHRSVSWYQQTPGQGLQFLFEYFSETQRNKGNFPGRFSGRQFSNSRSEMNVSTLELGDSALYLCASSLERHTEAFFGQGTRLTVV.

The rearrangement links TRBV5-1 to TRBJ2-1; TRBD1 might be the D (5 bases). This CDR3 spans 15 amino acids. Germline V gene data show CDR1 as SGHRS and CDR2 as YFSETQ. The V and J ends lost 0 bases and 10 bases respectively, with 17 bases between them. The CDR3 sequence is CASSLAVRQGQEQFF. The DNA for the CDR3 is TGCGCCAGCAGCTTGGCCGTAAGGCAGGGCCAAGAGCAGTTCTTC.

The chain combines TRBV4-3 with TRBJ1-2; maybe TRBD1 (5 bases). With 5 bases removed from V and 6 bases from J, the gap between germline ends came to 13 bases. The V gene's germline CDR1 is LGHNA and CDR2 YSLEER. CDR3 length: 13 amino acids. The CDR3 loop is CASSTGSRDGYTF. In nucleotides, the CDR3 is TGCGCCAGCAGCACAGGATCTAGGGATGGCTACACCTTC.